This TCR beta chain was documented in a study of T cell repertoires in cytomegalovirus infection. Study summary: Through public TCR beta signatures, both CMV infection and matching HLA type were indicated.

Concerning this clonotype itself: Its antigen is not known.

Broader study findings: Using cumulative public TCR beta family frequency, the authors identified those who carried CMV together with the relevant HLA. There were HLA-C-restricted CMV-specific TCR beta clonotypes dominating the ex vivo response.

Via MiXCR, TCRdb re-called the reads, giving one row per CDR3 protein. The profile shows roughly 990,000 distinct CDR3 sequences, around a third of them singletons. This receptor was obtained from a human donor in good health (CMV status not recorded). Some clones in this sample may be carry-over from other donors' samples. The sample was cultured CD8+ T cells from PBMCs, taken from culture after CMV antigen stimulation.

The CDR3 nucleotides read TGTGCCAGCAGTGGGGGGGAACCTAGGGATACGCAGTATTTT. Its translation: CASSGGEPRDTQYF. The chain combines TRBV7-2 with TRBJ2-3; 7 positions match TRBD2. The CDR3 has 14 amino acids. The germline CDR1 and CDR2 sequences are SGHTA and FQGNSA. The V gene end was trimmed by 6 bases and the J gene end by 6 bases; junction bases not matched to a gene: 9. Full variable domain (missing parts from reference TRBV7-2 and TRBJ2-3): GAGVSQSPSNKVTEKGKDVELRCDPISGHTALYWYRQSLGQGLEFLIYFQGNSAPDKSGLPSDRFSAERTGGSVSTLTIQRTQQEDSAVYLCASSGGEPRDTQYFGPGTRLTVL.